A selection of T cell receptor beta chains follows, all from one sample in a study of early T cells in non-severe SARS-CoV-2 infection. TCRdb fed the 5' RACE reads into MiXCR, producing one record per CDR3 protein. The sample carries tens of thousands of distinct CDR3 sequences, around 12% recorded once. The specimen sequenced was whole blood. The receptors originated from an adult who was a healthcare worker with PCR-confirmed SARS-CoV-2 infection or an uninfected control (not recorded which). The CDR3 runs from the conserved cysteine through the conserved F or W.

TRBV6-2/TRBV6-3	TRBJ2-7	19	CATFTWRTGSSGKPYEQYF
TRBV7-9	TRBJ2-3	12	CASRGRTDTQYF
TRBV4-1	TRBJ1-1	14	CASSQGEGLTEAFF
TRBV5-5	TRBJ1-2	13	CASSLVRQGDYTF
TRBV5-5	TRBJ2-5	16	CVSSLGKGQDQETQYF
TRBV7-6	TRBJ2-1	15	CASSLGRTSYNEQFF
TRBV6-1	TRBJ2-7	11	CAQGSWYEQYF
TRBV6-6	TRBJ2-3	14	CASSFRLVADTQYF
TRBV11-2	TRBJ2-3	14	CASSLAGGRDTQYF
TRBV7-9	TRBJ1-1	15	CASSLPRQGGTEAFF
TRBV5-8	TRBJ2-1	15	CASSFGGSGYNEQFF
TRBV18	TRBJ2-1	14	CASSTGLDGNEQFF
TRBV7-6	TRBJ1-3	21	CASSLAPSGGSRRGSGNTIYF
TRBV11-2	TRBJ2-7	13	CASSGTARGEQYF
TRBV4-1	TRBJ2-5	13	CASSPWARETQYF
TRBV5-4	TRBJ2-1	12	CATSRGGNEQFF
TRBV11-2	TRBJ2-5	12	CASSLDRETQYF
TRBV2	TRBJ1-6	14	CASRGTGGNSPLHF
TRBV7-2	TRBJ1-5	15	CASSLGYGKHQPQHF
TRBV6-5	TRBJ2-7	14	CASSPDRISYEQYF